This T cell receptor (beta chain) was recorded in a study of beta chain features in type 1 diabetes. Points from the study as a whole: Among patients with Type 1 diabetes, TCRB CDR3s were moderately but significantly shorter in every one of the four CD4+ subsets. Sequencing the cDNA could make cells with high TCR expression show up more than they should.

This CDR3 is 14 amino acids long. V lost 3 bases, J lost 2 bases, and 10 bases lay in between. Germline-derived CDR1 and CDR2 are ENHRY and SYGVKD. Since all of the isolated RNA was reverse transcribed, expressed TCRB transcripts were what got sequenced. Clones were read by immunoSEQ multiplex PCR, and TCRdb kept only the in-frame ones, dropping some. The repertoire holds around 150,000 clones, with around 8.4% as singletons. In this sample, this clone turned up once. No antigen is known for it. The sequenced material came from central memory CD4+ T cells from blood. The TCR originated in a woman aged 18-35 years with type 1 diabetes. The chain combines TRBV10-3 with TRBJ1-2, with TRBD1 as a possible D gene (6 bases). CDR3 loop: CAISDRQDNYGYTF. The CDR3 coding sequence is TGTGCCATCAGTGATCGACAGGACAACTATGGCTACACCTTC.